The present TCR beta chain was sequenced within a study of blood T cell repertoires in COVID-19. Overall study context: Acute and convalescent COVID-19 specimens originated in the United States, Italy and Spain. PBMCs, B-cell-depleted T cells, or T cells provided the cDNA or gDNA that made up the material.

Donors were grouped by their self-reported clinical history. CDR1 is LNHDA and CDR2 is SQIVND in the germline V gene (reference sequence). The V and J ends lost 3 bases and 2 bases respectively, with 20 bases between them. The CDR3 runs 17 residues. Study processing details: Amplifying reference gene primers gave estimates of nucleated cell counts. Method: immunoSEQ multiplex PCR; TCRdb's copy keeps in-frame clones and lacks some. The DNA gave D and trimming, while V, J and clone size come from that table. The sample lists about 400,000 clones, 70% to 90% occurring once. The V call is TRBV19, the J call TRBJ2-7, with D maybe TRBD1 (6 bases). This TCR was sampled from a woman between 18 and 29 years old with acute COVID-19. Sequencing was performed on PBMCs or T cells enriched from blood (not recorded which). DNA of the CDR3: TGTGCCAGTAGTATTCTCGCCGGGCAGGGGACAACCTACGAGCAGTACTTC. Its protein is CASSILAGQGTTYEQYF.